A single TCR beta chain is shown here with its context. This record belongs to a study of T cells after somatic rescue of genetic block. The CDR3 sequence is 16 residues long. Trimming removed 5 bases at V and 3 bases at J, with 20 bases between. Germline lookup yields CDR1 SGHAT and CDR2 FQNNGV. Sequenced by immunoSEQ multiplex PCR; TCRdb stores in-frame clones only, minus some. This table has about 88,000 clones, about 87% appearing once. The chain joins TRBV11-2 to TRBJ2-7; D possibly corresponds to TRBD1 (6 bases). This clonotype was obtained from a woman between 18 and 30 years old. The specimen sequenced was peripheral blood mononuclear cells (PBMCs). CDR3 nucleotide sequence: TGTGCCAGCAGCCGAGGGGGAAATCGGGCTTTCTACGAGCAGTACTTC. Protein sequence: CASSRGGNRAFYEQYF. Full variable domain (remainder filled in from reference TRBV11-2 and TRBJ2-7): EAGVAQSPRYKIIEKRQSVAFWCNPISGHATLYWYQQILGQGPKLLIQFQNNGVVDDSQLPKDRFSAERLKGVDSTLKIQPAKLEDSAVYLCASSRGGNRAFYEQYFGPGTRLTVT.